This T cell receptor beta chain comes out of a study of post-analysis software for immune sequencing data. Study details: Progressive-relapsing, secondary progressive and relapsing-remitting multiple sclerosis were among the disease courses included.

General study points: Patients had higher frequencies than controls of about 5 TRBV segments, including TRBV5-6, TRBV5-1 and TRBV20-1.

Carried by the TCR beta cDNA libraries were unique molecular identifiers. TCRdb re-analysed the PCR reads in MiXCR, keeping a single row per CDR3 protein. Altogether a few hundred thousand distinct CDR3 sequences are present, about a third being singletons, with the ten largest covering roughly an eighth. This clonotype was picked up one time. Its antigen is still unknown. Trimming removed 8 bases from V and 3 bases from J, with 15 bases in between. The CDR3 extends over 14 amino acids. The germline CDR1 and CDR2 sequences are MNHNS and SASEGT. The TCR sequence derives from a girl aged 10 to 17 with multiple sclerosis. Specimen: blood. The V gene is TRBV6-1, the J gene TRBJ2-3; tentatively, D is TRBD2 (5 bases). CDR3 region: CASQDSGGTDTQYF. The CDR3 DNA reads TGTGCCAGCCAGGACTCAGGCGGGACAGATACGCAGTATTTT.